The 24 T cell receptor beta chains below were found in one sample sequenced in a study of brain T cells in children with intractable seizures. The repertoire was sequenced with immunoSEQ multiplex PCR; TCRdb's copy has only in-frame clones and lacks some. The sample holds around 340,000 clones; roughly 92% are singletons and the top ten take about 5.8%. Time point described: blood from clinic visit 5 months post-surgery; TSC patient then seizure free. This specimen consisted of peripheral blood, obtained 4 to 5 months after surgery. These receptors were obtained from a boy less than two years old with tuberous sclerosis and intractable seizures.

J is TRBJ2-5 and V is TRBV2; TRBD1 aligns across 10 bases. Germline V gives CDR1 SNHLY, CDR2 FYNNEI. The CDR3 contains 15 residues. V dropped 2 bases and J dropped 5; count of bases not matched to a gene: 5. This CDR3 is CASSERTGGKETQYF. The CDR3 coding sequence is TGTGCCAGCAGTGAAAGGACAGGGGGTAAGGAGACCCAGTACTTC.

V gene TRBV13 combines with J gene TRBJ1-1; 10 positions agree with TRBD1. Per germline, CDR1 PRHDT and CDR2 FYEKMQ (reference sequence). The CDR3 runs 14 residues. J was trimmed by 5 bases and V by 5 bases; bases with no gene match: 5. The CDR3 coding sequence is TGTGCCAGCAGCGAGGACAGGGGGGGGACTGAAGCTTTCTTT. Amino acids: CASSEDRGGTEAFF.

The gene calls are TRBV25-1 and TRBJ2-3; TRBD2 aligns across 7 bases. Unmatched junction bases numbered 14, after V lost 4 bases and J lost 4 bases. Germline lookup yields CDR1 MGHDK and CDR2 SYGVNS. CDR3 length: 17 amino acids. DNA for the CDR3: TGTGCCAGCAGTGGGGTCGATGGCGGCGGGAGCGCAGATACGCAGTATTTT. Translation gives CASSGVDGGGSADTQYF.

The V and J genes are TRBV24-1 and TRBJ2-7, with TRBD2 identical over 7 bases. After removal of 6 bases from V and 2 bases from J, the junction contained 6 bases not matched to a gene. This CDR3 has 14 residues. Germline CDR1 and CDR2: KGHDR and SFDVKD. This chain's CDR3 is CATSLAGDPYEQYF. The CDR3 DNA reads as TGTGCCACCAGTTTGGCGGGAGACCCCTACGAGCAGTACTTC.

This chain connects TRBV5-4 to TRBJ2-3; no definite D call. Trimming cost V 2 bases and J 3 bases, with 10 bases left between them. CDR3 length: 14 residues. Looked up from germline, CDR1 is SGHNT and CDR2 is YYREEE (reference sequence). The CDR3 DNA is TGTGCCAGCAGCTTCTCCCTGCTTACAGATACGCAGTATTTT. Its protein is CASSFSLLTDTQYF.

A word on this clone: An end of the junction does not agree with germline; a read error may underlie this. The V and J genes are TRBV7-7 and TRBJ2-2, with no clear D. There are 16 residues in the CDR3. Per germline, CDR1 SSHAT and CDR2 FNYEAQ (reference sequence). CDR3 DNA: TGTGCTAGCAGCCAGAGGACCGACGCGAACACCGGGGAGCTGTTTTTT. Encoded protein: CASSQRTDANTGELFF.

This chain joins TRBV7-6 and TRBJ1-5, with a weak D call TRBD1 (5 bases). CDR1 is SGHVS and CDR2 is FNYEAQ in the germline V gene. The V end lost 2 bases, the J end lost 2 bases, and 10 bases lay between the germline ends. This CDR3 spans 15 amino acids. In DNA, the CDR3 is TGTGCCAGCAGCTTAACCCGGGACGGCAATCAGCCCCAGCATTTT. Translated, it gives CASSLTRDGNQPQHF. The full variable domain, in which reference TRBV7-6 and TRBJ1-5 provide the parts outside the CDR3, is GAGVSQSPRYKVTKRGQDVALRCDPISGHVSLYWYRQALGQGPEFLTYFNYEAQQDKSGLPNDRFSAERPEGSISTLTIQRTEQRDSAMYRCASSLTRDGNQPQHFGDGTRLSIL.

The chain recombines TRBV6-5 with TRBJ1-3; perhaps TRBD1 as D (5 bases). Trimming left V 6 bases short and J 1 base short, with 7 bases between. The CDR3 consists of 13 residues. Germline values: CDR1 MNHEY, CDR2 SVGAGI. DNA of the CDR3: TGTGCCAGCAGCCACAGGTCTGGAAACACCATATATTTT. Its protein product is CASSHRSGNTIYF.

The V call is TRBV19, the J call TRBJ1-3; unclear D gene. V shed 1 base and J shed 2 bases, with 21 bases lying between them. CDR1 LNHDA and CDR2 SQIVND come from the germline V gene (reference sequence). This CDR3 spans 19 amino acids. The CDR3 is CASSIAPWGMGEAGNTIYF. CDR3 DNA sequence: TGTGCCAGTAGTATAGCCCCGTGGGGAATGGGAGAGGCTGGAAACACCATATATTTT. The full variable domain, rest sourced from reference TRBV19 and TRBJ1-3, is DGGITQSPKYLFRKEGQNVTLSCEQNLNHDAMYWYRQDPGQGLRLIYYSQIVNDFQKGDIAEGYSVSREKKESFPLTVTSAQKNPTAFYLCASSIAPWGMGEAGNTIYFGEGSWLTVV.

The chain employs TRBV30 and TRBJ1-3; D gene unclear. CDR1 is GTSNPN and CDR2 is SVGIG in the germline V gene (reference sequence). The CDR3 totals 13 residues. V dropped 0 bases and J dropped 3 bases, with 6 bases sitting between them. CDR3 loop: CAWSVRHGNTIYF. DNA of the CDR3: TGTGCCTGGAGTGTAAGACATGGAAACACCATATATTTT.

The CDR3 loop is CASSLTGTYEQYF. DNA of the CDR3: TGTGCCAGCAGCCTGACAGGGACCTACGAGCAGTACTTC. The V call is TRBV11-1, the J call TRBJ2-7; 7 bases are shared with TRBD1. The CDR3 runs to 13 residues. CDR1 is SGHAT, CDR2 FQDESV, per germline (reference sequence). J lost 2 bases, V lost 5 bases, and 3 bases had no gene match.

This clone was seen a single time. V usage is TRBV10-2 and J usage is TRBJ2-7, with D tentatively TRBD1 or TRBD2 (6 bases each). Germline V gives CDR1 WSHSY, CDR2 SAAADI. V gave up 6 bases and J gave up 6 bases, with 15 bases separating them. The CDR3 is 13 amino acids. CDR3 sequence reads: CASRREGGVEQYF. The DNA of the CDR3 is TGCGCCAGCAGGCGAGAGGGGGGAGTCGAGCAGTACTTC.

The chain carries TRBV5-5 and TRBJ2-1; 9 positions match TRBD1. Trimming removed 4 bases from V and 9 bases from J; junction bases left unmatched: 14. This CDR3 has 16 amino acids. The germline gives CDR1 SGHKS, CDR2 YYEKEE (reference sequence). The DNA for the CDR3 is TGTGCCAGCAGCATCCCGACAGGGGGGGACCCCAGTGAGCAGTTCTTC. Translating it yields CASSIPTGGDPSEQFF.

This chain uses TRBV2 with TRBJ1-2; D is uncertain. From germline, CDR1 is SNHLY and CDR2 FYNNEI. Trimming stripped 3 bases from V and 3 bases from J, with 11 bases between. This CDR3 spans 14 amino acids. The CDR3 sequence is CASSDYSEDYGYTF. CDR3 sequence (DNA): TGTGCCAGCAGTGACTATTCGGAAGACTATGGCTACACCTTC.

This chain links TRBV6-1 with TRBJ2-5; TRBD2 is a possible D gene (5 bases). This CDR3 contains 13 residues. Germline V gene data show CDR1 as MNHNS and CDR2 as SASEGT. The ends were cut back, 1 base at V and 4 bases at J, with 7 bases in the middle. The CDR3 protein is CASSEGGAETQYF. In DNA, the CDR3 is TGTGCCAGCAGTGAAGGGGGAGCAGAGACCCAGTACTTC.

The chain has TRBV9 and TRBJ2-5; 8 bases fit TRBD1. CDR1 is SGDLS, CDR2 YYNGEE, per germline. The J segment lost 7 bases and the V segment lost 0 bases, leaving 11 bases of the junction unmatched. The CDR3 spans 16 residues. The CDR3 DNA follows: TGTGCCAGCAGCGTAGGAACAGGGGGTCTTAGGGGGACCCAGTACTTC. Translated, it gives CASSVGTGGLRGTQYF.

This clone has only one observation. The chain is built from TRBV27 and TRBJ2-3; the D call may be TRBD1 or TRBD2 (5 bases each). Germline loops: CDR1 MNHEY, CDR2 SMNVEV (reference sequence). V was pared by 2 bases and J by 0 bases, with 9 bases between. CDR3 length equals 15 residues. CDR3 protein: CASSLGTSSTDTQYF. For the CDR3, the DNA is TGTGCCAGCAGTTTAGGGACCTCTAGCACAGATACGCAGTATTTT.

This chain uses TRBV20-1 with TRBJ2-7; D gene uncertain. Trimming removed 5 bases at V and 2 bases at J, with 1 base between. The CDR3 contains 9 residues. Germline V CDR1 and CDR2: DFQATT, SNEGSKA (reference sequence). The CDR3 reads CSAAYEQYF. The DNA of the CDR3 is TGCAGTGCTGCCTACGAGCAGTACTTC.

This chain connects TRBV12-3 or TRBV12-4 to TRBJ2-2; D not resolved. V dropped 6 bases and J dropped 7 bases, with 12 bases sitting between them. The CDR3 length is 13 residues. The DNA for the CDR3 is TGTGCCAGCAGGCCGCAACAGTTCGGGGAGCTGTTTTTT. Its translation is CASRPQQFGELFF.

This chain links TRBV30 with TRBJ1-1, with 8 bases fitting TRBD1. The CDR3 is made up of 15 amino acids. The V gene end was trimmed by 7 bases and the J gene end by 1 base; junction bases not matched to a gene: 11. Germline values: CDR1 GTSNPN, CDR2 SVGIG (reference sequence). The CDR3 reads CALRDRQGPNTEAFF. CDR3 in DNA: TGTGCCTTGCGCGACCGACAGGGGCCGAACACTGAAGCTTTCTTT.

This chain joins TRBV7-3 and TRBJ2-3; 10 bases are shared with TRBD1. J gave up 1 base and V 6 bases, and 7 bases lay outside the gene matches. The CDR3 extends over 16 amino acids. Germline values: CDR1 SGHTA, CDR2 FQGTGA. In DNA, the CDR3 is TGTGCCAGCAGGTTCGGGACAGGGGAGGGCACAGATACGCAGTATTTT. This encodes CASRFGTGEGTDTQYF.

The V call is TRBV28, the J call TRBJ2-1, with 10 bases aligning to TRBD2. Per germline, CDR1 MDHEN and CDR2 SYDVKM. V was pared by 6 bases and J by 8 bases, with 10 bases of the junction left unmatched. The CDR3 is made up of 15 amino acids. The CDR3 coding sequence is TGTGCCAGCAGCCGAAGCGGGAGGGCCCGGGATGAGCAGTTCTTC. Its protein product is CASSRSGRARDEQFF. The complete variable domain, with remaining parts taken from reference TRBV28 and TRBJ2-1, reads DVKVTQSSRYLVKRTGEKVFLECVQDMDHENMFWYRQDPGLGLRLIYFSYDVKMKEKGDIPEGYSVSREKKERFSLILESASTNQTSMYLCASSRSGRARDEQFFGPGTRLTVL.

This chain links TRBV7-9 with TRBJ2-7; D gene unclear. This CDR3 region has 11 residues. V lost 1 base, J lost 3 bases, and 1 base lay in between. In germline, CDR1 is SEHNR, CDR2 FQNEAQ (reference sequence). CDR3 in DNA: TGTGCCAGCAGCTTAGTCTACGAGCAGTACTTC. This encodes CASSLVYEQYF.

The CDR3 DNA follows: TGTGCCAGTAGTATCATAGCGGGAGGCCGGGGGAATGAGCAGTTCTTC. Translation gives CASSIIAGGRGNEQFF. The V call is TRBV19, the J call TRBJ2-1, with TRBD2 matching over 10 bases. The V and J ends lost 3 bases and 7 bases, in that order; junction bases with no gene match: 9. CDR1 and CDR2 from the germline V gene are LNHDA and SQIVND (reference sequence). This CDR3 is built from 16 residues.